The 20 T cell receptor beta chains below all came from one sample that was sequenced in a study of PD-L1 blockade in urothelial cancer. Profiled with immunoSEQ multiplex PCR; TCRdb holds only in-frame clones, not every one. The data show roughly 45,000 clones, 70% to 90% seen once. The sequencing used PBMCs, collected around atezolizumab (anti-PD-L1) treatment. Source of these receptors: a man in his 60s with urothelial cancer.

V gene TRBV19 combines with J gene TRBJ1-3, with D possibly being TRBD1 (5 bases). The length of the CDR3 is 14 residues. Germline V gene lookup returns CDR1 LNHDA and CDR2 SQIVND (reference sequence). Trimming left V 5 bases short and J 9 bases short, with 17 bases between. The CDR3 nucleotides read TGTGCCAGTAGTCTTCAGGGATTGGGTGGCACCATATATTTT. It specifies CASSLQGLGGTIYF.

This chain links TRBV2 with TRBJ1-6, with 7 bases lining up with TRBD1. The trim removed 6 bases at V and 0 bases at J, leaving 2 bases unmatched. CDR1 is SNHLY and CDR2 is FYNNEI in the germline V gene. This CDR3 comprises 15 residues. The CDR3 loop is CASRGQYSYNSPLHF. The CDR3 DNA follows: TGTGCCAGCAGGGGACAGTACTCCTATAATTCACCCCTCCACTTT.

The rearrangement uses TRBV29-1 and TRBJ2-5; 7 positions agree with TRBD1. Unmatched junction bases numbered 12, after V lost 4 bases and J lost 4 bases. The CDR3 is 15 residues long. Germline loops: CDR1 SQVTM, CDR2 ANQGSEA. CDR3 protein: CSVGDSSIHPETQYF. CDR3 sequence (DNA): TGCAGCGTTGGGGACAGCAGCATTCATCCAGAGACCCAGTACTTC.

This CDR3 is CASSTQGFSYGYTF. The CDR3 DNA sequence: TGTGCCAGCAGTACCCAGGGGTTCAGCTATGGCTACACCTTC. The chain has TRBV2 and TRBJ1-2, with a tentative D call TRBD1 (6 bases). Germline values: CDR1 SNHLY, CDR2 FYNNEI. V lost 5 bases and J lost 4, with 14 bases in between. The CDR3 is 14 amino acids. Full variable domain (remainder filled in from reference TRBV2 and TRBJ1-2): EPEVTQTPSHQVTQMGQEVILRCVPISNHLYFYWYRQILGQKVEFLVSFYNNEISEKSEIFDDQFSVERPDGSNFTLKIRSTKLEDSAMYFCASSTQGFSYGYTFGSGTRLTVV.

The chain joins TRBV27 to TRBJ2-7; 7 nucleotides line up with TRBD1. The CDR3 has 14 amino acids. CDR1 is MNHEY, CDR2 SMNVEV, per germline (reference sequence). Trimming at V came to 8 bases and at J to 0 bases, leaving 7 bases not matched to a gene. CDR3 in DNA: TGTGCCAGCCAACAGGGGCGAAGCTCCTACGAGCAGTACTTC. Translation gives CASQQGRSSYEQYF.

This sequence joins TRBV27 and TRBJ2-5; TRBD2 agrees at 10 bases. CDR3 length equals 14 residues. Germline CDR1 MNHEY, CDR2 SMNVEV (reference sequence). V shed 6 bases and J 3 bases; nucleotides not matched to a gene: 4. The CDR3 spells CASRLAGNKETQYF. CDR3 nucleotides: TGTGCCAGCAGACTAGCGGGGAACAAAGAGACCCAGTACTTC.

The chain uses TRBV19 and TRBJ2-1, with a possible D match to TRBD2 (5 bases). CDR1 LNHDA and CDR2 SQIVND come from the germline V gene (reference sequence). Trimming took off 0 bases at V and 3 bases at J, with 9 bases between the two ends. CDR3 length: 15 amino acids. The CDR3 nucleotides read TGTGCCAGTAGTATAGATCCGGGGATCTACAATGAGCAGTTCTTC. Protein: CASSIDPGIYNEQFF.

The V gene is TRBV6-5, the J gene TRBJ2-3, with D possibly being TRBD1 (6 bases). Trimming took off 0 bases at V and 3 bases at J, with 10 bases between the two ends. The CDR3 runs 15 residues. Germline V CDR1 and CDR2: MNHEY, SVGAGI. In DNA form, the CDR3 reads TGTGCCAGCAGTTACTCATATGGACAGACAGATACGCAGTATTTT. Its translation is CASSYSYGQTDTQYF.

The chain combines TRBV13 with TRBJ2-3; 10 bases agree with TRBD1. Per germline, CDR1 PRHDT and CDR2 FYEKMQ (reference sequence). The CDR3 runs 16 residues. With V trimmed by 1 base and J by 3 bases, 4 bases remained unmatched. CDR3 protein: CASSLAGTGVTDTQYF. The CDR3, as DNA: TGTGCCAGCAGCTTAGCAGGGACAGGGGTAACAGATACGCAGTATTTT.

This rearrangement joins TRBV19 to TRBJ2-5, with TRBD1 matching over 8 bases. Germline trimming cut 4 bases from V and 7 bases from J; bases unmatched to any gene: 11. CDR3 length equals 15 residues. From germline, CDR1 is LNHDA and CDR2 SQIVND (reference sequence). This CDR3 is CASSRDRYLGATQYF. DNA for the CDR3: TGTGCCAGTAGTAGGGACAGGTATCTTGGGGCGACCCAGTACTTC.

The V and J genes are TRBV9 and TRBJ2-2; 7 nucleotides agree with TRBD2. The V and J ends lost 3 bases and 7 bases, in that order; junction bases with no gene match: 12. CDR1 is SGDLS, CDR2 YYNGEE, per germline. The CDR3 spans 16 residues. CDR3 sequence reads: CASSAGGSIRGGELFF. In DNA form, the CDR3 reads TGTGCCAGCAGCGCGGGGGGATCTATTCGCGGCGGGGAGCTGTTTTTT. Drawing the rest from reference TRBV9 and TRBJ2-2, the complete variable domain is DSGVTQTPKHLITATGQRVTLRCSPRSGDLSVYWYQQSLDQGLQFLIQYYNGEERAKGNILERFSAQQFPDLHSELNLSSLELGDSALYFCASSAGGSIRGGELFFGEGSRLTVL.

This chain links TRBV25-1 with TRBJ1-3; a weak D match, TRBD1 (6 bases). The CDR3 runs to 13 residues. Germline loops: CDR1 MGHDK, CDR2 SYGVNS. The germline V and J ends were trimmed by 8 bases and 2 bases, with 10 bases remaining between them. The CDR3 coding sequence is TGTGCCAGCCAGGGGTTCGCTGGAAACACCATATATTTT. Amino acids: CASQGFAGNTIYF.

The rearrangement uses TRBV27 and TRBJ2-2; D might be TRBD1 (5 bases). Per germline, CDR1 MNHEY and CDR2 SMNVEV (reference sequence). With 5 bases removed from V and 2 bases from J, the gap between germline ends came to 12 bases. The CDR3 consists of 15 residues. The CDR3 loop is CASSTLGANTGELFF. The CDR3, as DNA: TGTGCCAGCAGTACGTTAGGGGCTAACACCGGGGAGCTGTTTTTT.

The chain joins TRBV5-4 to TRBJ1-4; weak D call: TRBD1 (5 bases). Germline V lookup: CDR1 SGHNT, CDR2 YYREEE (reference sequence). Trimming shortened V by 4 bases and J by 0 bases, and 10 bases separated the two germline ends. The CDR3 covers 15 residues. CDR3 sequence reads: CASSQGISTNEKLFF. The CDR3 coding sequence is TGTGCCAGCAGCCAGGGCATCTCAACTAATGAAAAACTGTTTTTT.

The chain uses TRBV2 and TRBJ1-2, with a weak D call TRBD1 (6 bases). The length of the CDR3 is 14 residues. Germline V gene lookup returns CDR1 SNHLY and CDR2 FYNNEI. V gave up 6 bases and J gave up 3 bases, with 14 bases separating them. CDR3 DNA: TGTGCCAGCAGCAGGACAGTACGAGACTATGGCTACACCTTC. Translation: CASSRTVRDYGYTF.

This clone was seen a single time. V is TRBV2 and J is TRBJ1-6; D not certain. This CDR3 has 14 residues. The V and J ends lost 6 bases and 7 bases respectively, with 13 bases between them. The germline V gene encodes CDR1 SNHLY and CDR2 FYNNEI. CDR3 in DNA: TGTGCCAGCAGAACCACTGGGCTGAATTCACCCCTCCACTTT. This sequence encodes CASRTTGLNSPLHF.

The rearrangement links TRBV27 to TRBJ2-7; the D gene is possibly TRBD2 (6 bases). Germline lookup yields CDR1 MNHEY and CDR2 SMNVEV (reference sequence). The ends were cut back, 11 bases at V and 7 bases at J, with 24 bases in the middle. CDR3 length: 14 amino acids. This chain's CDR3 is CASRGLIPRGEQYF. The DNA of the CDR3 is TGTGCCTCACGAGGACTCATCCCCCGGGGGGAGCAGTACTTC.

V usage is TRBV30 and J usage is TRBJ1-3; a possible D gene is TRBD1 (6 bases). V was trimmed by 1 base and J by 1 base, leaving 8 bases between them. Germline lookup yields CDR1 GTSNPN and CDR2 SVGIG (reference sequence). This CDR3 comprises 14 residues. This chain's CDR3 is CAWSETGSGNTIYF. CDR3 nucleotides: TGTGCCTGGAGTGAAACAGGGTCTGGAAACACCATATATTTT. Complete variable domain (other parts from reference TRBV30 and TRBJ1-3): SQTIHQWPATLVQPVGSPLSLECTVEGTSNPNLYWYRQAAGRGLQLLFYSVGIGQISSEVPQNLSASRPQDRQFILSSKKLLLSDSGFYLCAWSETGSGNTIYFGEGSWLTVV.

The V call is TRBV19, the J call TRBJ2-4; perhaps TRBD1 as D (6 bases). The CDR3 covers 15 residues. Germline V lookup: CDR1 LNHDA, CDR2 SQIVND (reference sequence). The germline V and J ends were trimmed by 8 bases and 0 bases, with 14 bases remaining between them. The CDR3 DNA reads TGTGCCAGTGACGACAGGCGGTTAGCCAAAAACATTCAGTACTTC. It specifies CASDDRRLAKNIQYF.

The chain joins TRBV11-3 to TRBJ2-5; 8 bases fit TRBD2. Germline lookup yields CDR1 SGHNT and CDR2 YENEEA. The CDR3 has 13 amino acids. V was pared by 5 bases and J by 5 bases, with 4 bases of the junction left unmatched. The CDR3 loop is CASSAGGEETQYF. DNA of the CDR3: TGTGCCAGCAGCGCGGGGGGAGAGGAGACCCAGTACTTC.